The sequence of this TCR beta chain was determined in a study of blood T cell repertoires in COVID-19. Trimming removed 4 bases from V and 0 bases from J, with 12 bases in between. Germline values: CDR1 KGHSH, CDR2 LQKENI. The CDR3 covers 15 residues. Here immunoSEQ multiplex PCR was the method, and the copy in TCRdb shows in-frame clones only, minus some. Of 100,000 to 150,000 clones listed, 85% to 90% are singletons. The chain carries TRBV18 and TRBJ2-5; possibly TRBD1 for D (6 bases). The sequencing sample was made of peripheral blood. This clonotype originated in a human donor in a cohort sampled during active COVID-19. The CDR3 here is CASSLGHTYQETQYF. The CDR3 DNA follows: TGTGCCAGCTCACTGGGACATACGTACCAAGAGACCCAGTACTTC.